These 12 T cell receptor beta chains came from one sample sequenced in a study of T cells after yellow fever vaccination (dated by TCRdb to about 2019). The treatment or condition label, read with the paper, signifies: live attenuated yellow fever vaccine strain. The library was produced with 5' RACE. Sequencing relied on an Illumina HiSeq 2500. Using fastp at Q25 and MiXCR, TCRdb reprocessed the public reads and kept productive beta chains. Every distinct CDR3 protein forms one entry, paired with its most common genes and DNA. This sample comprises 450,000 to 550,000 distinct CDR3 sequences, 21% of them detected only once. The ten largest account for about 17% of the sample. The material sequenced was PBMCs, taken approximately 22 days after the first yellow fever vaccination. Receptor source: a man aged 18 to 29 who received the YFV17D yellow fever vaccine.

The rearrangement links TRBV5-1 to TRBJ2-1; D remains ambiguous. The CDR3 totals 13 residues. With 7 bases removed from V and 1 base from J, the gap between germline ends came to 9 bases. The germline gives CDR1 SGHRS, CDR2 YFSETQ. The CDR3 coding sequence is TGCGCCAGCGCACCAGATTCCTACAATGAGCAGTTCTTC. Amino acid sequence: CASAPDSYNEQFF. The whole variable domain, filled in from reference TRBV5-1 and TRBJ2-1, reads KAGVTQTPRYLIKTRGQQVTLSCSPISGHRSVSWYQQTPGQGLQFLFEYFSETQRNKGNFPGRFSGRQFSNSRSEMNVSTLELGDSALYLCASAPDSYNEQFFGPGTRLTVL.

The chain recombines TRBV9 with TRBJ1-1; D uncertain. CDR1 is SGDLS, CDR2 YYNGEE, per germline. This CDR3 spans 14 amino acids. V dropped 4 bases and J dropped 8 bases, with 18 bases sitting between them. The DNA for the CDR3 is TGTGCCAGCAGCCTCCGAGGTGGGGAAGGAGAAGCTTTCTTT. Encoded protein: CASSLRGGEGEAFF.

The CDR3 bases are TGTGCCAGCATCTTCGGACAGGGGCACTCCTACGAGCAGTACTTC. Its protein is CASIFGQGHSYEQYF. The J gene is TRBJ2-7, the V gene TRBV2; 9 positions match TRBD1. The CDR3 covers 15 residues. The ends lost 7 bases at V and 0 bases at J; junction bases unmatched: 7. Per the germline V gene, CDR1 is SNHLY and CDR2 is FYNNEI.

This clonotype was observed a few times. The chain carries TRBV5-1 and TRBJ2-7, with 8 bases lining up with TRBD1. The length of the CDR3 is 13 residues. With V trimmed by 3 bases and J by 6 bases, 5 bases remained unmatched. Germline V gene sequence: CDR1 SGHRS, CDR2 YFSETQ. The CDR3 spells CASSWGQVSEQYF. The CDR3 DNA reads TGCGCCAGCAGCTGGGGACAGGTCTCCGAGCAGTACTTC.

The chain has TRBV10-3 and TRBJ2-6; TRBD2 matches at 7 bases. The V segment lost 3 bases and the J segment 0 bases; nucleotides outside the gene matches: 11. Per germline, CDR1 ENHRY and CDR2 SYGVKD. CDR3 length equals 19 residues. The CDR3 nucleotides are TGTGCCATCAGTGATAGAGGGGTGCGGGAGAGCTCTGGGGCCAACGTCCTGACTTTC. Translation: CAISDRGVRESSGANVLTF.

This clonotype came up a few times. The rearrangement joins TRBV4-2 to TRBJ2-1; D assignment may be TRBD1 or TRBD2 (5 bases each). This CDR3 comprises 13 residues. V was cut by 4 bases and J by 9 bases, with 13 bases left in between. Germline CDR1 reads LGHNA; CDR2 reads YNFKEQ. CDR3 sequence: CASSRDLPGEQFF. The CDR3 region has the DNA TGTGCCAGCAGCCGGGACCTCCCCGGTGAGCAGTTCTTC.

This clonotype was counted a few times. The chain links TRBV6-5 to TRBJ1-2, with 7 nucleotides matching TRBD1. This CDR3 is 13 amino acids long. Trimming took 6 bases from V and 8 from J; bases not matched to a gene: 9. From germline, CDR1 is MNHEY and CDR2 SVGAGI. CDR3 nucleotides: TGTGCCAGCAGCAGAACAGGGGATTTGGGCTACACCTTC. This translates into CASSRTGDLGYTF.

This clonotype was picked up many times. The V call is TRBV6-2 or TRBV6-3, the J call TRBJ1-5; no firm D call. The CDR3 extends over 12 amino acids. Germline CDR1 and CDR2: MNHEY and SVGEGT. The V and J ends lost 3 bases and 6 bases respectively, with 6 bases between them. In DNA form, the CDR3 reads TGTGCCAGCAGTTATGTTGGTCAGCCCCAGCATTTT. Protein: CASSYVGQPQHF.

CDR3 residues: CASSYTAGSYNEQFF. In DNA form, the CDR3 reads TGTGCCAGCAGTTATACGGCGGGATCCTACAATGAGCAGTTCTTC. The chain carries TRBV6-5 and TRBJ2-1; a possible D gene is TRBD2 (6 bases). Deletions cut 3 bases from V and 1 base from J, with 10 bases between. There are 15 residues in the CDR3. Germline assignment: CDR1 MNHEY and CDR2 SVGAGI.

The chain carries TRBV20-1 and TRBJ1-1; D might be TRBD1 (5 bases). Trimming shortened V by 5 bases and J by 0 bases, and 13 bases separated the two germline ends. Germline V gene lookup returns CDR1 DFQATT and CDR2 SNEGSKA (reference sequence). There are 14 residues in the CDR3. CDR3 nucleotide sequence: TGCAGTGCTGAGGTCAGGGTCATGAACACTGAAGCTTTCTTT. This encodes CSAEVRVMNTEAFF.

This clonotype showed up just a few times. This rearrangement joins TRBV7-2 to TRBJ1-6, with TRBD1 matching 7 bases. The J segment lost 0 bases and the V segment lost 5 bases, leaving 7 bases of the junction unmatched. This CDR3 comprises 17 residues. The germline V gene has CDR1 SGHTA and CDR2 FQGNSA. CDR3 residues: CASSLRQGLSYNSPLHF. CDR3 sequence (DNA): TGTGCCAGCAGCCTGCGACAGGGTCTCTCCTATAATTCACCCCTCCACTTT. Based on the CDR3 plus reference TRBV7-2 and TRBJ1-6, the full variable domain is GAGVSQSPSNKVTEKGKDVELRCDPISGHTALYWYRQSLGQGLEFLIYFQGNSAPDKSGLPSDRFSAERTGGSVSTLTIQRTQQEDSAVYLCASSLRQGLSYNSPLHFGNGTRLTVT.

At least ten counts were recorded for this clonotype. The chain recombines TRBV12-3 or TRBV12-4 with TRBJ1-1; 7 nucleotides match TRBD1. The CDR3 spans 13 residues. V dropped 6 bases and J dropped 8; count of bases not matched to a gene: 9. The CDR3 DNA is TGTGCCAGCAGCCAGGGGGTTGACAGAGAAGCTTTCTTT. Protein: CASSQGVDREAFF.